A single sample is the source of the 6 T cell receptor beta chains below, sequenced in a study of CD8+ T cells in alopecia areata. Treatment given: oral pan-JAK inhibitor, 5-10 mg twice daily. Extraction of RNA preceded its reverse transcription into cDNA, which served as the sequencing template. Repertoires were generated with immunoSEQ multiplex PCR, while TCRdb's copy carries only in-frame clones and drops some. The table lists fewer than 350,000 clones, roughly 64% of them singletons. The sequencing used CD4+ T cells sorted from blood, collected at week 24, from a patient treated with tofacitinib. Every receptor here comes from a human donor with alopecia areata.

The chain combines TRBV5-1 with TRBJ2-7; D not certain. Between the trimmed V and J ends, which lost 4 bases and 1 base, there was a span of 9 bases. This CDR3 has 13 amino acids. Germline CDR1 is SGHRS and CDR2 is YFSETQ. As DNA, the CDR3 is TGCGCCAGCAGCCAGGACGGATCCTACGAGCAGTACTTC. This sequence encodes CASSQDGSYEQYF.

The chain links TRBV30 to TRBJ1-1, with 9 bases lining up with TRBD1. The CDR3 consists of 15 residues. The V and J ends lost 0 bases and 8 bases, in that order; junction bases with no gene match: 10. Germline V gene sequence: CDR1 GTSNPN, CDR2 SVGIG (reference sequence). The CDR3 sequence is CAWSVQGTGRREAFF. Written as DNA, the CDR3 is TGTGCCTGGAGTGTACAGGGGACAGGGCGACGAGAAGCTTTCTTT.

V is TRBV18 and J is TRBJ1-1; D might be TRBD1 (5 bases). The CDR3 length is 13 residues. V was trimmed by 6 bases and J by 1 base, leaving 9 bases between them. Looked up from germline, CDR1 is KGHSH and CDR2 is LQKENI. CDR3 in amino acids: CASSGTENTEAFF. CDR3 sequence (DNA): TGTGCCAGCTCCGGGACGGAGAACACTGAAGCTTTCTTT.

The gene calls are TRBV11-2 and TRBJ2-7; D is ambiguous. The CDR3 extends over 11 amino acids. Trimming cost V 4 bases and J 7 bases, with 8 bases left between them. The germline gives CDR1 SGHAT, CDR2 FQNNGV. The CDR3 DNA follows: TGTGCCAGCAGCTACCTTACGGAGCAGTACTTC. As protein: CASSYLTEQYF.

The chain combines TRBV4-3 with TRBJ2-3, with 11 bases matching TRBD1. CDR1 and CDR2 (germline): LGHNA, YSLEER. CDR3 length: 16 residues. Trimming removed 4 bases from V and 4 bases from J; junction bases left unmatched: 7. The CDR3 region is CASSRDRGKGADTQYF. In DNA form, the CDR3 reads TGCGCCAGCAGCCGGGACAGGGGGAAGGGGGCAGATACGCAGTATTTT.

V and J are TRBV6-6 and TRBJ1-6, with unresolved D. The CDR3 totals 15 residues. The V gene's germline CDR1 is MNHNY and CDR2 SVGAGI (reference sequence). Trimming removed 0 bases from V and 8 bases from J, with 11 bases in between. The CDR3 DNA reads as TGTGCCAGCAGTTACTCGACTCGGGCGGATTCACCCCTCCACTTT. Protein: CASSYSTRADSPLHF.